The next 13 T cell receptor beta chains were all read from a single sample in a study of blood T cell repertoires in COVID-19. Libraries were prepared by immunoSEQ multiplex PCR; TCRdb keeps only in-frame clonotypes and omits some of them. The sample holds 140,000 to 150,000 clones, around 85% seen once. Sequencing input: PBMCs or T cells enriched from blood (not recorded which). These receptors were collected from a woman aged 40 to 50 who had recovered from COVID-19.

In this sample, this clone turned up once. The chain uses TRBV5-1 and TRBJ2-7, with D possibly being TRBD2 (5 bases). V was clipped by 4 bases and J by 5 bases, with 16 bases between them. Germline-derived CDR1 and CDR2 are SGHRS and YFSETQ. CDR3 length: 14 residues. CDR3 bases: TGCGCCAGCAGCCCTTCGACGTCTAGCCACGAGCAGTACTTC. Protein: CASSPSTSSHEQYF.

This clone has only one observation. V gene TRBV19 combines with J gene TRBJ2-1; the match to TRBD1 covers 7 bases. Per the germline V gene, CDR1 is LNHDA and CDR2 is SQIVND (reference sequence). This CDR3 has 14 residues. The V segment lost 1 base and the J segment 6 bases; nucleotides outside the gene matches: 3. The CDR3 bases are TGTGCCAGTAGTATAGGACAGGGTTCCAATGAGCAGTTCTTC. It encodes CASSIGQGSNEQFF.

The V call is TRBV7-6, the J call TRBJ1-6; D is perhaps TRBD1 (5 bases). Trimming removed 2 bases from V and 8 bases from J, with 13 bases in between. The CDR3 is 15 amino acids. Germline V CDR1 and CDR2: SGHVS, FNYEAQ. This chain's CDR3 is CASSLSHSGDSPLHF. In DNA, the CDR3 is TGTGCCAGCAGCTTAAGTCATTCGGGGGATTCACCCCTCCACTTT.

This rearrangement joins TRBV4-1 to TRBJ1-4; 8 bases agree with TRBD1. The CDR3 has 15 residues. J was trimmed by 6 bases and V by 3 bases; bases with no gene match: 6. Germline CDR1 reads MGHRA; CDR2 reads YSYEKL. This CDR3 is CASSQKQGVDEKLFF. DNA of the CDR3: TGCGCCAGCAGCCAGAAACAGGGGGTAGATGAAAAACTGTTTTTT.

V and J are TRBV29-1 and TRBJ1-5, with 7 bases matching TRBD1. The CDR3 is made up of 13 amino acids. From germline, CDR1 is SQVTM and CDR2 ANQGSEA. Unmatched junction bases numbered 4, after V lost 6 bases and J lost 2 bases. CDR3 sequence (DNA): TGCAGCGTCCAGGGGGGCGGCAATCAGCCCCAGCATTTT. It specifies CSVQGGGNQPQHF.

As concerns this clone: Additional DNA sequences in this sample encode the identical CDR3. The CDR3 coding sequence is TGTGCCACCAGCAGAGGGACTAGCGGGAGCACAGATACGCAGTATTTT. Protein product: CATSRGTSGSTDTQYF. The V and J genes are TRBV15 and TRBJ2-3; 11 positions agree with TRBD2. The junction had 0 bases not matched to a gene; V was cut back by 1 base and J by 0 bases. Germline V gives CDR1 LNHNV, CDR2 YYDKDF (reference sequence). This CDR3 is 16 amino acids long.

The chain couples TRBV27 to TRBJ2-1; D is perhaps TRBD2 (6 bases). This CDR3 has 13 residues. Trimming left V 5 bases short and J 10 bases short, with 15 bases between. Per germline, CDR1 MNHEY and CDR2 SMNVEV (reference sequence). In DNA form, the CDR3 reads TGTGCCAGCAGTGCGTCGGGACTCTTAGAGCAGTTCTTC. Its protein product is CASSASGLLEQFF.

CDR3 residues: CASSLRQGPMNTEAFF. The CDR3 bases are TGCGCCAGCAGCTTACGACAGGGGCCCATGAACACTGAAGCTTTCTTT. The chain uses TRBV5-1 and TRBJ1-1, with TRBD1 matching 8 bases. This CDR3 is 16 amino acids long. J was trimmed by 0 bases and V by 2 bases; bases with no gene match: 6. Germline V lookup: CDR1 SGHRS, CDR2 YFSETQ.

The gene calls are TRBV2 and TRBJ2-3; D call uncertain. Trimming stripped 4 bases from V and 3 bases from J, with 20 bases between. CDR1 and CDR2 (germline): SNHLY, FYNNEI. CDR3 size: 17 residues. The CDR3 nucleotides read TGTGCCAGCAGTGGATTTTCCCCCACACAGTGGACAGATACGCAGTATTTT. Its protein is CASSGFSPTQWTDTQYF. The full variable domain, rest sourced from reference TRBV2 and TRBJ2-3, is EPEVTQTPSHQVTQMGQEVILRCVPISNHLYFYWYRQILGQKVEFLVSFYNNEISEKSEIFDDQFSVERPDGSNFTLKIRSTKLEDSAMYFCASSGFSPTQWTDTQYFGPGTRLTVL.

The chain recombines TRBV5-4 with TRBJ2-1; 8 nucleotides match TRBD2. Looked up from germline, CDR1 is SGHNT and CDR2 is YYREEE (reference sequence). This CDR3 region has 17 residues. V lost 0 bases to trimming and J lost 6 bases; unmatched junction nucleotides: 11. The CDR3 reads CASSLVMPSGPSNEQFF. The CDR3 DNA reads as TGTGCCAGCAGCTTGGTCATGCCTAGCGGGCCTTCCAATGAGCAGTTCTTC.

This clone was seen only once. CDR3 protein: CASSQGQGEAFF. Here the CDR3 DNA reads TGCGCCAGCAGCCAAGGACAGGGTGAAGCTTTCTTT. The J gene is TRBJ1-1, the V gene TRBV10-1, with TRBD1 matching over 8 bases. With V trimmed by 6 bases and J by 7 bases, 4 bases remained unmatched. CDR1 and CDR2 (germline): WNHNN, SYGVQD (reference sequence). There are 12 residues in the CDR3.

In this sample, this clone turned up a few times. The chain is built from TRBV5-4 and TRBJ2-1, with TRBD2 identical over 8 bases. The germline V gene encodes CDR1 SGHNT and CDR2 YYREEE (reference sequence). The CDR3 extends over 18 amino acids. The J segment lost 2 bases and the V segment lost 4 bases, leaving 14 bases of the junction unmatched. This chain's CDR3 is CASSPGGGRLRTYNEQFF. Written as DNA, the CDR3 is TGTGCCAGCAGCCCGGGGGGGGGCCGGTTAAGGACCTACAATGAGCAGTTCTTC.

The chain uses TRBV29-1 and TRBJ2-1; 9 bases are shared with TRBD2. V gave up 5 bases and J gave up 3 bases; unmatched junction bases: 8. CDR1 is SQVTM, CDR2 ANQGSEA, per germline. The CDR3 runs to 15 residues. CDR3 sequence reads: CSVSRVAGVYNEQFF. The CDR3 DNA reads TGCAGCGTTTCTCGAGTAGCGGGGGTCTACAATGAGCAGTTCTTC.